Described below is a single TCR beta chain sequence and its context. Its antigen is not known. The TRB libraries of cDNA were built by UMI-labeled 5' RACE. TCRdb processed the 5' RACE reads again and assigns one entry to each CDR3 protein, with no DNA. The sample holds some 41,000 distinct CDR3 sequences. The V gene's germline CDR1 is MDHEN and CDR2 SYDVKM. The CDR3 spans 14 residues. Researchers sorted under 350,000 cells of each CD8+ T cell subset in triplicate. This entry comes from a study of CXCR3-negative and CXCR3-positive naive CD8 T cells. As for the study in general: The total count of TRB reads reached 120 million to 150 million, and each library contributed about 1.5 +/- 0.3 million. Study-level points and caveats: Researchers report CXCR3 expression partially decreased after cryopreservation, with fresh PBMCs used in most assays. Naive cells that were CXCR3-positive had more hydrophobic TRB CDR3s (compared with CXCR3-negative naive cells).

The gene calls are TRBV28 and TRBJ1-1; TCRdb's D call of TRBD1 is untestable without DNA. This receptor was taken from a human donor in good health. Some clones in this sample may be carry-over from other donors' samples. Sequenced material: naive CXCR3- CD8+ T cells from blood. Specified subset: CD45RO-CCR7+CD27+CD95- naive CD8+ T cells lacking CXCR3 (TNR3-). The CDR3 protein is CASSFYREATEAFF.